This T cell receptor (beta chain) is drawn from a study of blood T cell repertoires in COVID-19 (dated by TCRdb to between 2020 and 2021). With regard to the full study: Samples covering the acute and convalescent phases of COVID-19 were provided by collaborators in the United States, Italy and Spain. The prospective study material was composed of cDNA or gDNA derived from T cells, B-cell-depleted T cells, or PBMCs. Subjects who had been exposed to COVID-19, were actively infected with it, or had recovered from it provided the deeply sampled blood TCRbeta repertoires that made up the dataset. The repertoires were made available in a free public database intended to serve as a resource for research on the immune response to SARS-CoV-2. The samples were drawn from two sources: the first 160 participants of the ongoing ImmuneRACE study, and approximately 1,300 subjects contributed by 6 global collaborators. Nearly every sample came with metadata listing a de-identified subject ID, COVID-19 status, age in years and sex. Where available, HLA class I and class II types were obtained from metadata supplied by the sample provider rather than from assay-based typing.

V is pared back by 2 bases and J by 1 base, with 9 bases lying between the germline termini. The cysteine opens and the phenylalanine closes a CDR3 of 14 amino acids. Of the read, only the CDR3 DNA is kept; its 42 bases are in frame from base 1. Looking up the germline V gene (reference sequence) yields CDR1 LNHDA and CDR2 SQIVND. Beyond this particular receptor, the publication reports: Clinical and demographic metadata were provided uncurated, with the amount varying by source and participant.

About this clone itself: Its antigen specificity is not known. There are no base qualities to consult, and no much larger clone falls within one base.

TCRbeta CDR3 regions were amplified from genomic DNA by means of the immunoSEQ Assay, a bias-controlled multiplex PCR. On the study's bioinformatics: The number of nucleated cells in each sample was estimated from the amplification of reference gene primers within the assay. To quantify the absolute abundance of each unique TCRbeta CDR3 rearrangement, sequence reads were collapsed and filtered. For each sample, productive Simpson clonality was calculated as the square root of Simpson's diversity index over productive rearrangements. Drawn from immuneACCESS, this table holds only the in-frame rearrangements with V and J called that TCRdb kept. Clones are partly lost; checked studies trace under half to an unresolved V gene and leave the rest unexplained. That table gives V, J and clone size, and the DNA gave D and trimming. Within this sample are 150,000 to 200,000 clones, with 81% of them counted one time only. 11% of the sample is held by the ten biggest clonotypes.

Each collaborating institution followed its own protocols to collect whole blood in K2EDTA tubes. For TCRbeta analysis, collaborators shipped samples in one of three forms: frozen whole blood, isolated PBMCs, or DNA extracted from either of those sample types. Material for sequencing was peripheral blood. The chain uses TRBV19 and TRBJ2-7, with the identity of the D gene unclear. The TCR sequence derives from a man between 60 and 75 years old with active or convalescent COVID-19. CDR3 reads: CASSIIGGSYEQYF. The DNA reads as follows: TGTGCCAGTAGTATAATCGGCGGTTCCTACGAGCAGTACTTC.